Listed here are 11 T cell receptor beta chains from one sample, sequenced in a study of shared clonotypes between healthy human individuals. Sequencing was performed with immunoSEQ multiplex PCR; in TCRdb, only in-frame clones are kept and a portion is missing. The profile shows 900,000 to 1,200,000 clones, about four fifths of them singletons. The source material was memory CD4+ T cells from PBMCs. Subset in this sample: CD45RA-negative fraction. These receptors originate from a man between 18 and 29 years old in good health. Some clones in this sample may be carry-over from other donors' samples.

V usage is TRBV30 and J usage is TRBJ1-5, with D unresolved. The CDR3 runs 14 residues. The germline gives CDR1 GTSNPN, CDR2 SVGIG (reference sequence). Between the trimmed V and J ends, which lost 0 bases and 5 bases, there was a span of 11 bases. The CDR3 bases are TGTGCCTGGAGTGTAGTATCAGAGGATCAGCCCCAGCATTTT. It translates to CAWSVVSEDQPQHF.

This rearrangement joins TRBV18 to TRBJ2-1, with D possibly being TRBD2 (6 bases). The CDR3 has 16 amino acids. The V gene lost 2 bases and the J gene lost 1 base, with 12 bases spanning the gap. CDR1 and CDR2 from the germline V gene are KGHSH and LQKENI. CDR3 sequence: CASSPGSSGSYNEQFF. The DNA of the CDR3 is TGTGCCAGCTCACCAGGAAGTAGCGGATCCTACAATGAGCAGTTCTTC. The full variable domain, with the rest looked up from reference TRBV18 and TRBJ2-1, is NAGVMQNPRHLVRRRGQEARLRCSPMKGHSHVYWYRQLPEEGLKFMVYLQKENIIDESGMPKERFSAEFPKEGPSILRIQQVVRGDSAAYFCASSPGSSGSYNEQFFGPGTRLTVL.

The chain combines TRBV19 with TRBJ1-1; D perhaps matches TRBD1 (6 bases). Germline V lookup: CDR1 LNHDA, CDR2 SQIVND (reference sequence). There are 15 residues in the CDR3. V was clipped by 7 bases and J by 5 bases, with 20 bases between them. For the CDR3, the DNA is TGTGCCAGTACCACCTACGGGACAAGAGGGACTGAAGCTTTCTTT. Translating it yields CASTTYGTRGTEAFF.

Here the CDR3 reads CASSLSRWLGVVNYGYTF. The DNA of the CDR3 is TGTGCCAGCAGCTTGTCACGTTGGCTGGGGGTAGTCAACTATGGCTACACCTTC. The chain links TRBV5-6 to TRBJ1-2; TRBD1 is a possible D gene (5 bases). CDR1 SGHDT and CDR2 YYEEEE come from the germline V gene. The CDR3 spans 18 residues. V lost 1 base and J lost 2, with 21 bases in between.

The chain joins TRBV21-1 to TRBJ2-3; no DNA check was done on the table's D call, TRBD1. TRBV21-1 is shown as a pseudogene. The CDR3 contains 11 residues. The CDR3, as DNA: TGTGCCAGCACCCACACAGATACGCAGTATTTT. Translating gives CASTHTDTQYF.

The chain links TRBV4-2 to TRBJ2-2, with a weak D call TRBD2 (5 bases). This CDR3 comprises 13 residues. The germline V gene encodes CDR1 LGHNA and CDR2 YNFKEQ. Between the trimmed V and J ends, which lost 4 bases and 4 bases, there was a span of 7 bases. CDR3 sequence: CASSREGTGELFF. The CDR3 bases are TGTGCCAGCAGCCGAGAGGGCACCGGGGAGCTGTTTTTT.

CDR3 sequence (DNA): TGTGCCTGGAGTGTTTGGCAGGGCCATGGCTACACCTTC. Encoded protein: CAWSVWQGHGYTF. The J gene is TRBJ1-2, the V gene TRBV30, with D perhaps matching TRBD1 (5 bases). Per the germline V gene, CDR1 is GTSNPN and CDR2 is SVGIG (reference sequence). The V gene lost 0 bases and the J gene lost 6 bases, with 11 bases spanning the gap. The CDR3 length is 13 residues.

The V and J genes are TRBV6-5 and TRBJ1-4; tentative D call: TRBD1 (5 bases). Looked up from germline, CDR1 is MNHEY and CDR2 is SVGAGI. Trimming stripped 8 bases from V and 4 bases from J, with 14 bases between. This CDR3 comprises 14 residues. The chain's CDR3 is CASAPGRGNEKLFF. CDR3 in DNA: TGTGCCAGCGCACCGGGACGGGGTAATGAAAAACTGTTTTTT.

This clone was detected a few times. The chain recombines TRBV7-3 with TRBJ1-1; 9 bases align to TRBD1. Trimming removed 4 bases from V and 1 base from J; junction bases left unmatched: 4. The CDR3 covers 15 residues. In germline, CDR1 is SGHTA, CDR2 FQGTGA. The CDR3 is CASSSGQGKNTEAFF. The CDR3 nucleotides read TGTGCCAGCAGCTCGGGACAGGGAAAGAACACTGAAGCTTTCTTT.

The rearrangement uses TRBV7-8 and TRBJ1-3; D remains unclear. The CDR3 sequence is 14 residues long. V lost 8 bases and J 0 bases, leaving 11 bases between the germline ends. Germline V gene lookup returns CDR1 SGHVS and CDR2 FQNEAQ. CDR3 region: CASRSGSSGNTIYF. Here the CDR3 DNA reads TGTGCCAGCCGTTCTGGAAGCTCTGGAAACACCATATATTTT.

This chain connects TRBV5-1 to TRBJ2-3, with unresolved D. Germline lookup yields CDR1 SGHRS and CDR2 YFSETQ. Deletions cut 4 bases from V and 1 base from J, with 10 bases between. The CDR3 contains 14 residues. DNA of the CDR3: TGCGCCAGCAGCCTGCTGCTAGGCACAGATACGCAGTATTTT. Its protein product is CASSLLLGTDTQYF.